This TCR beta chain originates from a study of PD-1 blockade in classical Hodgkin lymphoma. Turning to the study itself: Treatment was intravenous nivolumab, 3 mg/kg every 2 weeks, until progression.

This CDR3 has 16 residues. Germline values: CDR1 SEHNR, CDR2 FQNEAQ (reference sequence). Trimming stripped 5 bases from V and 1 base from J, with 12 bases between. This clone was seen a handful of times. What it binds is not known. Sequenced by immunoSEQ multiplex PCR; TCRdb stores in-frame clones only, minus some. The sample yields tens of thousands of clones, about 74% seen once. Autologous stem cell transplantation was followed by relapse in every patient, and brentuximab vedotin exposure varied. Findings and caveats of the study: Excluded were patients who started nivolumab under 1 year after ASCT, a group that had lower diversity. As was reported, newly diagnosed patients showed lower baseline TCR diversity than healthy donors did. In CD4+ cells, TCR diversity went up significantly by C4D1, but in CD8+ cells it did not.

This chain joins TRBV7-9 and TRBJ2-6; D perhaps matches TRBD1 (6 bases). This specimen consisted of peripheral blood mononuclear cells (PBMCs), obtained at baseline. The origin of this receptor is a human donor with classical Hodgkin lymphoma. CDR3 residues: CASSDQGSSGANVLTF. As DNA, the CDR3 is TGTGCCAGCAGCGACCAGGGGTCGTCTGGGGCCAACGTCCTGACTTTC.